Below, 18 T cell receptor beta chains from the same sample are listed, as sequenced in a study of long-term antiretroviral therapy in people with HIV. Survey-level resolution applied to immunoSEQ assay v3.0. The protocol was immunoSEQ multiplex PCR, while the TCRdb copy is restricted to in-frame clones and leaves out a portion. The data hold 25,000 or so clones, with approximately 90% observed a single time. Sample: unsorted PBMCs, taken 1.9 years after starting antiretroviral therapy. These receptors came from a woman aged 25 to 39 with HIV.

A single count supports this clone. The V call is TRBV25-1, the J call TRBJ1-4, with a weak D call TRBD1 (6 bases). Germline loops: CDR1 MGHDK, CDR2 SYGVNS. The length of the CDR3 is 16 residues. The V end was cut by 1 base, the J end by 6 bases, with 15 bases between. For the CDR3, the DNA is TGTGCCAGCAGTGAATTCAATAGGGGGACACATGAAAAACTGTTTTTT. Its translation is CASSEFNRGTHEKLFF.

DNA for the CDR3: TGCGCCAGCAGCTTGCCTCCCACGACAGGGAGGTCAGATACGCAGTATTTT. Translation: CASSLPPTTGRSDTQYF. The J gene is TRBJ2-3, the V gene TRBV5-1, with D perhaps matching TRBD1 (7 bases). There are 17 residues in the CDR3. Germline values: CDR1 SGHRS, CDR2 YFSETQ. Deletions cut 1 base from V and 4 bases from J, with 19 bases between.

The chain has TRBV11-2 and TRBJ2-7; no clear D gene. Trimming pared 1 base from V and 2 bases from J, leaving 9 bases between. Germline values: CDR1 SGHAT, CDR2 FQNNGV. The CDR3 is made up of 14 amino acids. CDR3 in DNA: TGTGCCAGCAGCTTAGCCACGTCGACCTACGAGCAGTACTTC. This translates into CASSLATSTYEQYF. Full variable domain (remainder filled in from reference TRBV11-2 and TRBJ2-7): EAGVAQSPRYKIIEKRQSVAFWCNPISGHATLYWYQQILGQGPKLLIQFQNNGVVDDSQLPKDRFSAERLKGVDSTLKIQPAKLEDSAVYLCASSLATSTYEQYFGPGTRLTVT.

The chain links TRBV7-9 to TRBJ2-3; D may be TRBD2 (5 bases). The CDR3 runs to 15 residues. V was clipped by 2 bases and J by 3 bases, with 12 bases between them. CDR1 is SEHNR and CDR2 is FQNEAQ in the germline V gene (reference sequence). The CDR3 DNA is TGTGCCAGCAGCTTAAGCGGACTCCCAACAGATACGCAGTATTTT. Translating gives CASSLSGLPTDTQYF.

The chain recombines TRBV7-2 with TRBJ1-6, with TRBD1 matching over 9 bases. In germline, CDR1 is SGHTA, CDR2 FQGNSA. Germline trimming cut 4 bases from V and 7 bases from J; bases unmatched to any gene: 5. The CDR3 is 15 residues long. The CDR3 sequence: CASSSQGQGNSPLHF. CDR3 nucleotides: TGTGCCAGCAGCTCGCAAGGACAGGGGAATTCACCCCTCCACTTT.

V and J are TRBV7-2 and TRBJ2-7, with D unresolved. Trimming shortened V by 5 bases and J by 2 bases, and 13 bases separated the two germline ends. The length of the CDR3 is 14 residues. The germline gives CDR1 SGHTA, CDR2 FQGNSA. CDR3 DNA sequence: TGTGCCAGCAGCACAGCTTCTCCCCCCTACGAGCAGTACGTC. It codes for CASSTASPPYEQYV.

The chain joins TRBV2 to TRBJ2-7; D is perhaps TRBD1 (6 bases). V was trimmed by 10 bases and J by 3 bases, leaving 16 bases between them. Germline V gene sequence: CDR1 SNHLY, CDR2 FYNNEI. This CDR3 is 13 amino acids long. The CDR3 loop reads CATSQGKIYEQYF. In nucleotides, the CDR3 is TGTGCCACATCTCAGGGGAAAATCTACGAGCAGTACTTC.

V is TRBV6-1 and J is TRBJ1-2, with no clear D. The CDR3 sequence is 13 residues long. Germline V lookup: CDR1 MNHNS, CDR2 SASEGT. The ends were cut back, 8 bases at V and 0 bases at J, with 10 bases in the middle. Here the CDR3 DNA reads TGTGCCAGCGCAGCGGAACCTAACTATGGCTACACCTTC. This encodes CASAAEPNYGYTF.

The chain links TRBV10-2 to TRBJ2-1; 10 positions agree with TRBD2. Trimming removed 0 bases from V and 8 bases from J; junction bases left unmatched: 10. CDR1 and CDR2 (germline): WSHSY, SAAADI. The CDR3 extends over 17 amino acids. CDR3 in DNA: TGCGCCAGCAGTGAGTCCCAAGCGGCTAGCGGGGGAGATGAGCAGTTCTTC. As protein: CASSESQAASGGDEQFF.

This chain joins TRBV7-2 and TRBJ2-7; D call uncertain. Germline loops: CDR1 SGHTA, CDR2 FQGNSA. The CDR3 length is 12 residues. V lost 5 bases and J 3 bases, leaving 8 bases between the germline ends. CDR3 sequence: CASSQTRYEQYF. CDR3 bases: TGTGCCAGCAGCCAAACCCGCTACGAGCAGTACTTC.

The chain combines TRBV19 with TRBJ1-1; 8 bases are a match to TRBD1. Germline V gene data show CDR1 as LNHDA and CDR2 as SQIVND (reference sequence). The V segment lost 5 bases and the J segment 0 bases; nucleotides outside the gene matches: 5. CDR3 size: 15 residues. CDR3 loop: CASSEDRVMNTEAFF. CDR3 in DNA: TGTGCCAGTAGTGAGGACAGGGTAATGAACACTGAAGCTTTCTTT.

This chain connects TRBV12-5 to TRBJ1-5; D remains unclear. The germline gives CDR1 LGHNT, CDR2 FRNRAP. The CDR3 covers 13 residues. The V and J ends lost 6 bases and 5 bases respectively, with 11 bases between them. The CDR3 DNA sequence: TGTGCTAGTGGCTCCTACATTTATCAGCCCCAGCATTTT. This sequence encodes CASGSYIYQPQHF.

To note about this clone: The sample has other DNA sequences that encode this CDR3 too. The V gene is TRBV15, the J gene TRBJ1-6; the match to TRBD1 covers 12 bases. Unmatched junction bases numbered 2, after V lost 1 base and J lost 4 bases. Per germline, CDR1 LNHNV and CDR2 YYDKDF (reference sequence). The CDR3 has 17 residues. The chain's CDR3 is CATSRGGQGAYNSPLHF. The CDR3 DNA reads TGTGCCACCAGCAGAGGGGGACAGGGGGCGTATAATTCACCCCTCCACTTT.

J is TRBJ1-2 and V is TRBV29-1, with D perhaps matching TRBD1 (6 bases). The V gene lost 4 bases and the J gene lost 7 bases, with 13 bases spanning the gap. The length of the CDR3 is 12 residues. In germline, CDR1 is SQVTM, CDR2 ANQGSEA. The CDR3 nucleotides read TGCAGCGTTGCGCACAGGGTGGGTGGCTACACCTTC. Translation gives CSVAHRVGGYTF.

The chain is built from TRBV6-1 and TRBJ1-5; 7 bases agree with TRBD1. The length of the CDR3 is 15 residues. The V segment lost 4 bases and the J segment 0 bases; nucleotides outside the gene matches: 3. CDR1 and CDR2 from the germline V gene are MNHNS and SASEGT. CDR3 in amino acids: CASSAGTDSNQPQHF. CDR3 sequence (DNA): TGTGCCAGCAGTGCTGGGACAGATAGCAATCAGCCCCAGCATTTT.

This clone was seen a single time. This chain connects TRBV7-9 to TRBJ1-1; D gene unclear. Germline V CDR1 and CDR2: SEHNR, FQNEAQ (reference sequence). V gave up 5 bases and J gave up 2 bases, with 9 bases separating them. The CDR3 has 13 residues. CDR3 coding DNA: TGTGCCAGCAGCCAGACGGTAAACACTGAAGCTTTCTTT. Translation: CASSQTVNTEAFF.

V is TRBV6-5 and J is TRBJ2-1; either TRBD1 or TRBD2 may fit D (6 bases each). There are 14 residues in the CDR3. Trimming took 0 bases from V and 8 from J, leaving 11 bases between them. CDR1 and CDR2 (germline): MNHEY, SVGAGI. CDR3 DNA: TGTGCCAGCAGTTACTCGAGGGGGGCCGATGAGCAGTTCTTC. This encodes CASSYSRGADEQFF.

The chain couples TRBV6-5 to TRBJ1-2; D is unclear. The CDR3 totals 13 residues. The germline V gene encodes CDR1 MNHEY and CDR2 SVGAGI. V was trimmed by 6 bases and J by 4 bases, leaving 12 bases between them. This chain's CDR3 is CASRSPSSYGYTF. For the CDR3, the DNA is TGTGCCAGCAGGTCCCCTTCCTCCTATGGCTACACCTTC.